These T cell receptor beta chains were read from a single sample in a study of T cell changes during pregnancy in multiple sclerosis. Profiling relied on immunoSEQ multiplex PCR, and the TCRdb table lists in-frame clones only, not all of them. The sample yields around 28,000 clones, 90% seen once. Material: CD8+ T cells from peripheral blood mononuclear cells, obtained in the second trimester of pregnancy. The receptors were sampled from a female donor with multiple sclerosis, enrolled in a pregnancy study. Each CDR3 is given with its conserved first and last residue. The D gene is left open where the match is weak. Clone sizes are given selectively: once, few, many, or a class where the clone is expanded.

size | J | V | D | length | CDR3 | DNA
NA | TRBJ1-3 | TRBV10-1 | NA | 15 | CASSVDRTSGNTIYF | TGCGCCAGCAGTGTTGACAGAACCTCTGGAAACACCATATATTTT
NA | TRBJ2-3 | TRBV28 | NA | 17 | CASSLTVGQTSTDTQYF | TGTGCCAGCAGTTTAACCGTCGGACAGACTAGCACAGATACGCAGTATTTT
NA | TRBJ2-5 | TRBV6-1 | NA | 14 | CASSEARVEETQYF | TGTGCCAGCAGTGAAGCGCGGGTGGAGGAGACCCAGTACTTC
NA | TRBJ2-1 | TRBV2 | TRBD1 | 19 | CASDGRGQELPRRINEQFF | TGTGCCAGCGACGGCAGAGGACAGGAACTGCCCCGAAGGATCAATGAGCAGTTCTTC
few | TRBJ1-1 | TRBV10-3 | NA | 15 | CATTSGQRGNTEAFF | TGTGCCACGACCTCCGGCCAGCGGGGGAACACTGAAGCTTTCTTT
NA | TRBJ2-3 | TRBV2 | TRBD2 | 17 | CASGGGLAGVQRDTQYF | TGTGCCAGCGGGGGAGGACTAGCGGGAGTTCAGAGAGATACGCAGTATTTT
NA | TRBJ1-2 | TRBV6-1 | NA | 13 | CASRDGVAHGYTF | TGTGCCAGCAGGGACGGGGTCGCCCATGGCTACACCTTC
few | TRBJ2-7 | TRBV28 | NA | 16 | CASSLTSSAGVYEQYF | TGTGCCAGCAGTTTAACCTCGTCGGCAGGGGTCTACGAGCAGTACTTC
NA | TRBJ2-7 | TRBV29-1 | NA | 13 | CSVGFRDVGEQYF | TGCAGCGTTGGCTTCCGGGATGTGGGCGAGCAGTACTTC
medium-sized | TRBJ1-2 | TRBV15 | TRBD1 | 16 | CATSRRDRGLSYGYTF | TGTGCCACCAGCAGACGGGACAGGGGGCTTAGTTATGGCTACACCTTC
once | TRBJ2-3 | TRBV7-2 | TRBD1 | 19 | CASSLIGWGQGMVTDTQYF | TGTGCCAGCAGCTTAATCGGCTGGGGACAGGGAATGGTCACAGATACGCAGTATTTT
NA | TRBJ2-3 | TRBV9 | NA | 17 | CASSLGSGTKSTDTQYF | TGTGCCAGCAGCTTAGGGTCCGGGACAAAAAGCACAGATACGCAGTATTTT
NA | TRBJ1-1 | TRBV6-5 | TRBD1 | 13 | CASRWDSYTEAFF | TGTGCCAGCAGGTGGGACAGCTACACTGAAGCTTTCTTT
few | TRBJ2-3 | TRBV6-4 | NA | 13 | CASSSGDSDTQYF | TGTGCCAGCAGTTCCGGGGACTCAGATACGCAGTATTTT
NA | TRBJ2-3 | TRBV11-2 | TRBD2 | 19 | CASTLRGLAGERGTDTQYF | TGTGCCAGCACCCTCAGGGGACTAGCGGGAGAGAGGGGCACAGATACGCAGTATTTT
NA | TRBJ2-2 | TRBV7-9 | NA | 16 | CASSPPTQANTGELFF | TGTGCCAGCAGTCCTCCCACGCAGGCGAACACCGGGGAGCTGTTTTTT
once | TRBJ2-1 | TRBV6-5 | NA | 12 | CASSYVNNEQFF | TGTGCCAGCAGTTACGTCAACAATGAGCAGTTCTTC
NA | TRBJ2-7 | TRBV9 | TRBD2 | 13 | CASSLAGAYEQYF | TGTGCCAGCAGTTTAGCGGGAGCCTACGAGCAGTACTTC
NA | TRBJ2-2 | TRBV7-2 | NA | 19 | CASSLGQGWRELNAGELFF | TGTGCCAGCAGCTTAGGGCAGGGGTGGAGAGAACTGAACGCCGGGGAGCTGTTTTTT
once | TRBJ1-2 | TRBV7-9 | NA | 16 | CASSLWIAGIAWGYTF | TGTGCCAGCAGCTTATGGATCGCAGGGATAGCCTGGGGCTACACCTTC